What follows are 2 T cell receptor beta chains derived from one specimen sequenced in a study of blood T cell repertoires in COVID-19. Clones were sequenced by immunoSEQ multiplex PCR, and TCRdb holds only the in-frame ones, with some missing. The profile shows some 490,000 clones, 70% to 90% of them singletons. The specimen sequenced was peripheral blood. All receptors derive from a human donor in a cohort sampled during active COVID-19.

V usage is TRBV25-1 and J usage is TRBJ2-7; a possible D gene is TRBD1 (5 bases). Trimming took off 1 base at V and 3 bases at J, with 7 bases between the two ends. Germline values: CDR1 MGHDK, CDR2 SYGVNS. The CDR3 contains 13 residues. The CDR3 region is CASSEFRGYEQYF. CDR3 nucleotide sequence: TGTGCCAGCAGTGAATTTAGGGGCTACGAGCAGTACTTC.

The CDR3 spells CASSFQSPEAFF. The DNA of the CDR3 is TGTGCCAGCAGCTTTCAAAGCCCTGAAGCTTTCTTT. V is TRBV5-6 and J is TRBJ1-1, with D unresolved. The CDR3 covers 12 residues. V lost 2 bases and J 6 bases, leaving 8 bases between the germline ends. Germline V gene sequence: CDR1 SGHDT, CDR2 YYEEEE.